This T cell receptor beta chain was recorded in a study of blood T cells in healthy people across ages (dated by TCRdb to the mid-2010s). Regarding the complete study: Template switching captured roughly one uniquely barcoded TCR beta cDNA molecule per two T cells in model experiments. The donors were divided into four age groups: young (average roughly 15 years), middle-aged (almost 40), aged (under 70) and long-lived (around 80). The study measured age-related changes in TCR beta repertoire diversity using deep sequencing normalized with unique cDNA molecular identifiers. To avoid experimental bias, donors of different ages were distributed randomly across sequencing lanes. Using the same blood draw, the study looked at two additional independent replicas of 1 million unique cDNA reads for two donors, one aged 18 to 30 and the other aged 80 or older.

Library construction relied on 5' RACE. Instrument used: Illumina HiSeq 2500. A second roughly 6 to 12 cycle PCR used a sample-barcoded 5' primer and a J-beta primer mix. Each TCR beta cDNA molecule received a unique molecular identifier from a template-switch 5' adaptor carrying 12 random nucleotides. At least 2.5 million CDR3-containing paired-end reads were obtained from each sample. The Mint cDNA synthesis kit, primed by a TRBC-specific oligonucleotide, was used to synthesize first-strand cDNA from all RNA. Following uracil-DNA glycosylase treatment, a first 18-cycle PCR with universal primers M1SS and BC2_uni_R was performed on all cDNA. As for the original processing: For normalization, 1 million high-quality reads were randomly selected from each sample, with every read carrying a distinct molecular identifier. Reads with shared molecular identifiers were discarded instead of being binned into consensus sequences. MiTCR, set to a Q25 quality threshold and the strictest error-elimination algorithm, was used for CDR3 identification, clonotype clustering and error correction. A nonparametric unseen species model with Euler transformation was used to estimate lower-bound total TCR beta diversity. TCRdb passed the public sequencing reads through fastp at Q25 and MiXCR, retaining productive beta sequences. CDR3 protein sequences are deduplicated, and each keeps its most common genes and DNA. The V and J calls were not made by the authors but by TCRdb's processing. The sample table shows roughly 1.5 million distinct CDR3 sequences, and roughly two fifths are seen once. The ten top clones hold just over 4% of the sample.

Points on this clonotype: The antigen it binds to is not known. No per-base quality is available; no much larger clone lies one base away.

What the research found in general, with its limitations: There was a strong correlation between observed TCR beta diversity and the percentage of naive T cells measured by flow cytometry. Since profiling was done on bulk unsorted PBMCs, naive and antigen-experienced compartments could not be conclusively compared. Compared with the aged group, the long-lived group had more naive CD4+ T cells, fewer expanded clones and increased TCR diversity, suggesting age selection. Observed TCR beta diversity per million T cells fell roughly linearly with age, and a significant reduction was already apparent by age roughly 40. Total diversity estimates from one million sequenced T cells were considered lower bounds and underestimates. Because the CMV infection status of the donors was unknown, age-related changes in expanded clonotypes may potentially have been confounded.

Donors were roughly 40 systemically healthy Caucasian individuals from Russia aged 6 to 90 years. Around 10 milliliters of peripheral blood were collected from each donor into EDTA-treated Vacutainer tubes. Ficoll-Paque density-gradient centrifugation was used to isolate PBMCs, with at least 7 million per sample. Trizol reagent was used to extract total RNA from the PBMCs, yielding at least 5.5 micrograms per sample. The percentages of naive CD45RAhigh/CD27high T cells were determined by flow cytometry on a PBMC aliquot from every donor. V loses 5 bases of germline sequence and J loses 1 base, and the interval between the two ends is 19 bases. Counted from cysteine to phenylalanine, this CDR3 has 16 amino acids. Only CDR3 DNA is held: 48 bases, read in frame from base 1. CDR1 and CDR2 were assigned from the germline V gene as SGDLS and YYNGEE.

The source is a woman aged 18-29 years in good health. Sequencing was done on a sample of blood. The chain is assembled from TRBV9 and TRBJ2-7; the D gene could be TRBD1 or TRBD2, each one agreeing over 5 bases. The nucleotides read TGTGCCAGCAGTCCGGGACGAGGGAGTTTTTCCTACGAGCAGTACTTC. This yields the protein CASSPGRGSFSYEQYF.